These 18 T cell receptor beta chains came from one sample sequenced in a study of T cell changes during pregnancy in multiple sclerosis. Clones were sequenced by immunoSEQ multiplex PCR, and TCRdb holds only the in-frame ones, with some missing. Here the sample spans 40,000 or so clones, about nine tenths being singletons. The source was CD8+ T cells from peripheral blood mononuclear cells, collected in the first trimester of pregnancy. The receptors were sampled from a female donor with multiple sclerosis, enrolled in a pregnancy study.

The chain carries TRBV27 and TRBJ2-7; 8 bases map to TRBD2. The V and J ends lost 6 bases and 5 bases, in that order; junction bases with no gene match: 6. Looked up from germline, CDR1 is MNHEY and CDR2 is SMNVEV (reference sequence). This CDR3 contains 13 residues. The CDR3: CASRGLEANEQYF. The DNA of the CDR3 is TGTGCCAGCAGGGGACTAGAGGCGAACGAGCAGTACTTC.

The chain uses TRBV2 and TRBJ2-7, with D possibly TRBD1 on 5 matching bases. The CDR3 covers 13 residues. The germline gives CDR1 SNHLY, CDR2 FYNNEI. Trimming left V 4 bases short and J 6 bases short, with 13 bases between. Here the CDR3 DNA reads TGTGCCAGCAGTGCATTGGCAGGGTCCGAGCAGTACTTC. Protein: CASSALAGSEQYF.

The rearrangement links TRBV7-9 to TRBJ2-1; 7 nucleotides align to TRBD1. Losses at the gene ends were 3 bases for V and 8 bases for J; bases not matched to a gene: 13. The V gene's germline CDR1 is SEHNR and CDR2 FQNEAQ (reference sequence). The length of the CDR3 is 16 residues. The CDR3 sequence: CASSFGPGQSGDEQFF. Here the CDR3 DNA reads TGTGCCAGCAGCTTCGGACCGGGACAGAGCGGCGATGAGCAGTTCTTC.

V and J are TRBV27 and TRBJ2-5; the D gene is possibly TRBD1 (6 bases). The germline V gene encodes CDR1 MNHEY and CDR2 SMNVEV (reference sequence). V was pared by 6 bases and J by 1 base, with 18 bases between. The CDR3 runs 16 residues. The CDR3 region has the DNA TGTGCCAGCAGCGCCGGGACGGACAGCGTCCAAGAGACCCAGTACTTC. Translated: CASSAGTDSVQETQYF.

The chain recombines TRBV4-3 with TRBJ1-4, with TRBD1 as a possible D gene (6 bases). The CDR3 extends over 17 amino acids. Trimming left V 5 bases short and J 3 bases short, with 19 bases between. Germline values: CDR1 LGHNA, CDR2 YSLEER. CDR3 coding DNA: TGCGCCAGCAGCAAAGCGTTCACAGGGAGGGCTAATGAAAAACTGTTTTTT. Its protein product is CASSKAFTGRANEKLFF.

J is TRBJ2-7 and V is TRBV7-9; TRBD1 aligns across 7 bases. J was trimmed by 3 bases and V by 5 bases; bases with no gene match: 10. The CDR3 length is 15 residues. Germline loops: CDR1 SEHNR, CDR2 FQNEAQ (reference sequence). Written as DNA, the CDR3 is TGTGCCAGCAGCCTGGAACAGGGGCTTCGCTACGAGCAGTACTTC. It specifies CASSLEQGLRYEQYF.

The chain links TRBV4-1 to TRBJ2-1; TRBD2 aligns across 10 bases. CDR1 is MGHRA, CDR2 YSYEKL, per germline. The ends lost 5 bases at V and 6 bases at J; junction bases unmatched: 7. This CDR3 is built from 15 residues. DNA of the CDR3: TGCGCCAGCAGCTACCTAGCGGGAGATTTCAATGAGCAGTTCTTC. Its translation is CASSYLAGDFNEQFF.

V usage is TRBV15 and J usage is TRBJ1-5; possibly TRBD1 for D (6 bases). The CDR3 extends over 15 amino acids. Germline V gene sequence: CDR1 LNHNV, CDR2 YYDKDF (reference sequence). Between the trimmed V and J ends, which lost 0 bases and 6 bases, there was a span of 12 bases. The CDR3: CATSRDRGGAQPQHF. The CDR3 DNA reads as TGTGCCACCAGCAGAGATCGGGGGGGGGCTCAGCCCCAGCATTTT.

This chain uses TRBV7-6 with TRBJ2-3; 7 nucleotides match TRBD2. CDR1 and CDR2 from the germline V gene are SGHVS and FNYEAQ. The V and J ends lost 3 bases and 2 bases, in that order; junction bases with no gene match: 5. The CDR3 length is 15 residues. The CDR3 sequence is CASSFTGTITDTQYF. The CDR3 DNA is TGTGCCAGCAGCTTTACCGGGACTATCACAGATACGCAGTATTTT.

The genes are TRBV2 and TRBJ2-5; 11 bases are a match to TRBD2. The CDR3 runs to 16 residues. The V segment lost 11 bases and the J segment 0 bases; nucleotides outside the gene matches: 11. CDR1 and CDR2 from the germline V gene are SNHLY and FYNNEI. DNA of the CDR3: TGTGCCTCCCTGACTAGCGGGGTGTATTACCAAGAGACCCAGTACTTC. Translating gives CASLTSGVYYQETQYF.

V is TRBV19 and J is TRBJ2-1, with TRBD2 matching 11 bases. Germline V gene sequence: CDR1 LNHDA, CDR2 SQIVND (reference sequence). This CDR3 spans 13 amino acids. J gave up 7 bases and V 6 bases, and 2 bases lay outside the gene matches. Here the CDR3 reads CASRLAGDNEQFF. In DNA form, the CDR3 reads TGTGCCAGTAGACTAGCGGGAGATAATGAGCAGTTCTTC.

This clone came up once. The chain employs TRBV6-1 and TRBJ2-3, with D possibly TRBD1 on 6 matching bases. This CDR3 has 16 residues. Looked up from germline, CDR1 is MNHNS and CDR2 is SASEGT. The V gene lost 1 base and the J gene lost 4 bases, with 15 bases spanning the gap. The CDR3 coding sequence is TGTGCCAGCAGTGAAGAGGGCGGAAAGGGGGCAGATACGCAGTATTTT. Its translation is CASSEEGGKGADTQYF.

The chain joins TRBV6-6 to TRBJ1-4, with 7 positions matching TRBD1. With 2 bases clipped from V and 7 bases from J, the junction kept 10 bases outside the gene matches. The CDR3 runs to 16 residues. Germline loops: CDR1 MNHNY, CDR2 SVGAGI (reference sequence). CDR3 DNA sequence: TGTGCCAGCAGTTACCTTATTACGACAGGGACTGAAAAACTGTTTTTT. The encoded protein is CASSYLITTGTEKLFF.

The sample holds one count of this clone. This chain connects TRBV4-3 to TRBJ2-3, with 15 bases fitting TRBD2. The CDR3 spans 16 residues. Germline assignment: CDR1 LGHNA and CDR2 YSLEER. J was trimmed by 6 bases and V by 4 bases; bases with no gene match: 5. Here the CDR3 reads CASSRTSGGAGDTQYF. The CDR3 nucleotides read TGCGCCAGCAGCCGGACTAGCGGGGGGGCCGGGGATACGCAGTATTTT.

The rearrangement links TRBV28 to TRBJ2-1; the D gene is possibly TRBD2 (6 bases). Trimming removed 3 bases at V and 0 bases at J, with 18 bases between. The CDR3 spans 18 residues. Germline V CDR1 and CDR2: MDHEN, SYDVKM. DNA of the CDR3: TGTGCCAGCAGTTTTAACCCAGCGGGCCTAAGCTCCTACAATGAGCAGTTCTTC. This codes for CASSFNPAGLSSYNEQFF.

Points on this clone: The same CDR3 is also encoded by other DNA sequences in this sample. The chain is built from TRBV9 and TRBJ2-7, with D possibly TRBD2 on 6 matching bases. In germline, CDR1 is SGDLS, CDR2 YYNGEE. Trimming took 0 bases from V and 2 from J, leaving 9 bases between them. This CDR3 has 14 residues. The CDR3 is CASSVGGGTYEQYF. CDR3 nucleotides: TGTGCCAGCAGCGTAGGGGGCGGGACCTACGAGCAGTACTTC.

This clone was seen just once. The genes are TRBV27 and TRBJ2-3, with D possibly matching TRBD1 (5 bases). There are 15 residues in the CDR3. Germline CDR1 reads MNHEY; CDR2 reads SMNVEV (reference sequence). V dropped 6 bases and J dropped 0 bases, with 13 bases sitting between them. The DNA for the CDR3 is TGTGCCAGCAGCCTAGGGGCTTCCAGCACAGATACGCAGTATTTT. This sequence encodes CASSLGASSTDTQYF.

This rearrangement joins TRBV4-1 to TRBJ2-7; no definite D call. This CDR3 spans 14 amino acids. V lost 0 bases to trimming and J lost 1 base, with 7 bases between them. Germline assignment: CDR1 MGHRA and CDR2 YSYEKL. The CDR3 nucleotides read TGCGCCAGCAGCCAAGAGGGCTATTCCTACGAGCAGTACTTC. It codes for CASSQEGYSYEQYF.